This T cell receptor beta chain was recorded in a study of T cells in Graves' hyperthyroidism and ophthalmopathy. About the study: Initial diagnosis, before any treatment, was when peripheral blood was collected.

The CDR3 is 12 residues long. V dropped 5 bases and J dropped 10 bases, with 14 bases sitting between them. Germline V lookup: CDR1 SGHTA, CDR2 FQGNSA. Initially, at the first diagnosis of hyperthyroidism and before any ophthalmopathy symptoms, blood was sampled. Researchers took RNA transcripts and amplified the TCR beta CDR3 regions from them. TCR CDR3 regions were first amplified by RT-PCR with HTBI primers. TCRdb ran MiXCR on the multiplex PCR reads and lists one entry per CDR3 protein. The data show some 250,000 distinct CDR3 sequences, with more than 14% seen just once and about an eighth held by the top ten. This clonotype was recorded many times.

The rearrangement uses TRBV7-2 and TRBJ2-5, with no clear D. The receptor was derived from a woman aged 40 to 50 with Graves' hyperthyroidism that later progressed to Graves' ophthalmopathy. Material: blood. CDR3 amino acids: CASSPSYGIQYF. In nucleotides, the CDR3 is TGTGCCAGCAGCCCCTCGTATGGGATCCAGTACTTC.